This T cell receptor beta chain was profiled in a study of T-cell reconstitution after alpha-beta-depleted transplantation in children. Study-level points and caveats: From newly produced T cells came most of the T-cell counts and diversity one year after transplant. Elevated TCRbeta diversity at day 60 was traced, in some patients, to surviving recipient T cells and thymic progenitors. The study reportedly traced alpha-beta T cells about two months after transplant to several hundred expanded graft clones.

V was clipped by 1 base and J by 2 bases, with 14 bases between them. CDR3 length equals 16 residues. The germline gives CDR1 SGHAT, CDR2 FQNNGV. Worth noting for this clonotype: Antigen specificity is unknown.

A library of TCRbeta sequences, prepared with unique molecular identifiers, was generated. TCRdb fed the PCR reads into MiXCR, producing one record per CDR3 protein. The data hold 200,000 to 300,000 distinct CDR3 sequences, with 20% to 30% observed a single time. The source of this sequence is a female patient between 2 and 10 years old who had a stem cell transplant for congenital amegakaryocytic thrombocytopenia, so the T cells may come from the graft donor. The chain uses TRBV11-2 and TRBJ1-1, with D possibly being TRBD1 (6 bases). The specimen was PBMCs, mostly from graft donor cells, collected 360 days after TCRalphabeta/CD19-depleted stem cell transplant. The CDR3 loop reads CASSLGRLDSNTEAFF. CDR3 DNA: TGTGCCAGCAGCTTAGGGAGGCTGGACAGCAACACTGAAGCTTTCTTT.